This T cell receptor beta chain was recorded in a study of multiple sclerosis patients with progressive multifocal leukoencephalopathy. Notes on the study in general: Clones expanded at PML were already present before and during natalizumab.

The table came from immunoSEQ multiplex PCR; TCRdb's copy has only in-frame clones and leaves some out. The profile shows about 30,000 clones, roughly 86% of them singletons. Germline lookup yields CDR1 SGHNT and CDR2 YYREEE (reference sequence). This CDR3 region has 13 residues. V trimming: 4 bases; J trimming: 8 bases; junction bases outside the gene matches: 6. Comments on this clone: Its specificity is not known.

Time point reported: 6 to 7 months of natalizumab therapy. The chain combines TRBV5-4 with TRBJ2-1, with 7 bases aligning to TRBD1. The source was PBMCs, collected from a patient treated with natalizumab. The clonotype comes from a human donor with multiple sclerosis. The CDR3 region is CASSTTGAYEQFF. The CDR3 DNA follows: TGTGCCAGCAGCACCACAGGGGCCTATGAGCAGTTCTTC.